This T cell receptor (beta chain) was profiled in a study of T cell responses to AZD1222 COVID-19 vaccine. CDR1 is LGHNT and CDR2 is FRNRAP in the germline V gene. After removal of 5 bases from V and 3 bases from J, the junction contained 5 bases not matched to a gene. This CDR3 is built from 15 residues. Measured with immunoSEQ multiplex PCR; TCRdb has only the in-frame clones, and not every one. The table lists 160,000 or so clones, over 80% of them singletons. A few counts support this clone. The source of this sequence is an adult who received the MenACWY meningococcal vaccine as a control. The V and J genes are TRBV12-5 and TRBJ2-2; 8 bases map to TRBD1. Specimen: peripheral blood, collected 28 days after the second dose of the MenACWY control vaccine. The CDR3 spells CASGAGQGYTGELFF. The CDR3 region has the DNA TGTGCTAGTGGTGCCGGACAGGGTTACACCGGGGAGCTGTTTTTT. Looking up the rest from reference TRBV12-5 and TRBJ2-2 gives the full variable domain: DARVTQTPRHKVTEMGQEVTMRCQPILGHNTVFWYRQTMMQGLELLAYFRNRAPLDDSGMPKDRFSAEMPDATLATLKIQPSEPRDSAVYFCASGAGQGYTGELFFGEGSRLTVL.